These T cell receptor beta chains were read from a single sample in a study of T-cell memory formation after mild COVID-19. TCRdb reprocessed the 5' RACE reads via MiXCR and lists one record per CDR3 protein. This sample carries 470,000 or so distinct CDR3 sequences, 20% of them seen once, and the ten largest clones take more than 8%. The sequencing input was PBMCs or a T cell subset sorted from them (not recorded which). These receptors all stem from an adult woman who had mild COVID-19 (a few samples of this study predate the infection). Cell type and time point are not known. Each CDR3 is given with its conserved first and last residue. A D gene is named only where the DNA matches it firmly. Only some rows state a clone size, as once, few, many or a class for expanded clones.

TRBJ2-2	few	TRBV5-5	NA	CASTSQGTGELFF	TGTGCCAGCACCTCCCAAGGGACCGGGGAGCTGTTTTTT
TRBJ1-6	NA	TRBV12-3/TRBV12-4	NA	CASSFFGGNSPLHF	TGTGCCAGCAGCTTTTTTGGGGGGAATTCACCCCTCCACTTT
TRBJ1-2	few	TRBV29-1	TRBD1	CSVEEWTGNGYTF	TGCAGCGTTGAAGAATGGACAGGGAATGGCTACACCTTC
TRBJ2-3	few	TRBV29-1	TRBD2	CSGRGGPTDTQYF	TGCAGCGGTCGCGGGGGGCCCACAGATACGCAGTATTTT
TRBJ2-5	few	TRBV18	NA	CASSPTDSKGETQYF	TGTGCCAGCTCACCTACCGACAGCAAGGGGGAGACCCAGTACTTC
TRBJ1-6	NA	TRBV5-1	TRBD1	CASSQQGNTNSPLHF	TGCGCCAGCAGCCAACAGGGGAATACCAATTCACCCCTCCACTTT
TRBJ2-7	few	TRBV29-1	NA	CSVGRDTSEQYF	TGCAGCGTTGGTCGGGACACTTCGGAGCAGTACTTC
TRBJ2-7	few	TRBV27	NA	CASSLKYEQYF	TGTGCCAGCAGTTTAAAGTACGAGCAGTACTTC
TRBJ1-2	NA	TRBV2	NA	CASSANRVYGYTF	TGTGCCAGCAGCGCGAATCGGGTCTATGGCTACACCTTC
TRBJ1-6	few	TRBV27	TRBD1	CASSSGTGGGSPLHF	TGTGCCAGCAGTTCGGGGACAGGGGGCGGTTCACCCCTCCACTTT
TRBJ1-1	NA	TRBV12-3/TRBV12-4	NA	CASSFVWDMNTEAFF	TGTGCCAGCAGTTTTGTGTGGGACATGAACACTGAAGCTTTCTTT
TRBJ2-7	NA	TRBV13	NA	CASSFYGGSEQYF	TGTGCCAGCAGCTTCTATGGAGGGAGCGAGCAGTACTTC
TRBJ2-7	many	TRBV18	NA	CASSPTTGYEQYF	TGTGCCAGCTCACCTACGACTGGCTACGAGCAGTACTTC
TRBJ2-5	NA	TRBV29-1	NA	CSVDAWTEQETQYF	TGCAGCGTTGACGCGTGGACTGAACAAGAGACCCAGTACTTC
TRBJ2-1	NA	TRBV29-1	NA	CSLRTEGNEQFF	TGCAGCCTGCGGACAGAGGGGAATGAGCAGTTCTTC
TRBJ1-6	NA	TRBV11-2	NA	CASSFDGTRIGSPLHF	TGTGCCAGCAGCTTTGATGGGACGCGGATTGGATCACCCCTCCACTTT
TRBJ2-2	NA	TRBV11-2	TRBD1	CASSGGQVGELFF	TGTGCCAGCAGCGGGGGACAGGTCGGGGAGCTGTTTTTT
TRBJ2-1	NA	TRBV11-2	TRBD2	CASSLGTSGMQFF	TGTGCCAGCAGCCTCGGGACTAGCGGGATGCAGTTCTTC
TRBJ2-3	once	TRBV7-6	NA	CASSSPGTDTQYF	TGTGCCAGCAGCTCACCGGGCACAGATACGCAGTATTTT
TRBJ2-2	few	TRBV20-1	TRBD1	CSARDWGTGSTGELFF	TGCAGTGCTAGAGATTGGGGGACAGGGAGCACCGGGGAGCTGTTTTTT
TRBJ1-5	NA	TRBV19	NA	CASSIKNQPQHF	TGTGCCAGTAGTATCAAAAATCAGCCCCAGCATTTT
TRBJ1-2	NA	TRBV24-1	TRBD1	CATSDETGVGGYTF	TGTGCCACCAGTGATGAGACAGGGGTCGGTGGCTACACCTTC
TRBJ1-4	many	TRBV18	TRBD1	CASSLGQTDEKLFF	TGTGCCAGCTCACTGGGACAGACGGATGAAAAACTGTTTTTT
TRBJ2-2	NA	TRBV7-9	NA	CASSLLAGTTPGHSTGELFF	TGTGCCAGCAGCTTGTTGGCAGGAACAACCCCGGGACATAGCACCGGGGAGCTGTTTTTT
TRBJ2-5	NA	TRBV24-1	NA	CATSGNRDQETQYF	TGTGCCACCAGTGGAAACAGGGACCAAGAGACCCAGTACTTC
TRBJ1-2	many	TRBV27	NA	CASSLSWDSYGYTF	TGTGCCAGCAGTTTATCGTGGGACTCCTATGGCTACACCTTC
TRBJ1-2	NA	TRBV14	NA	CASSISKNYGYTF	TGTGCCAGCAGCATATCTAAAAACTATGGCTACACCTTC
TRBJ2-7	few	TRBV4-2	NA	CASSLDTTEHDEQYF	TGTGCCAGCAGCCTCGACACAACCGAGCATGACGAGCAGTACTTC
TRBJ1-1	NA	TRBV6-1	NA	CASIPPGARGSTEAFF	TGTGCCAGCATACCCCCCGGTGCCAGGGGAAGTACTGAAGCTTTCTTT
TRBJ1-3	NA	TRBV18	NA	CASSPTGGPSGNTIYF	TGTGCCAGCTCACCCACCGGGGGCCCCTCTGGAAACACCATATATTTT
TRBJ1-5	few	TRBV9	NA	CASSVPGGVEDQPQHF	TGTGCCAGCAGCGTACCCGGGGGGGTGGAGGATCAGCCCCAGCATTTT
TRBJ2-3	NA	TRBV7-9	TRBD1	CASSILAGQGVSDTQYF	TGTGCCAGCAGCATCCTCGCGGGACAGGGAGTCTCAGATACGCAGTATTTT
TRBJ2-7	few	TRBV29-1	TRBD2	CSVIWADGLAGDEQYF	TGCAGCGTGATTTGGGCAGATGGACTAGCGGGAGATGAGCAGTACTTC
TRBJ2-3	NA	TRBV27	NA	CASGQVTDTQYF	TGTGCCAGCGGTCAAGTGACAGATACGCAGTATTTT
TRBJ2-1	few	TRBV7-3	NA	CASSRGGEQFF	TGTGCCAGCAGCCGAGGGGGTGAGCAGTTCTTC
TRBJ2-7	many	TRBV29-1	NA	CSVGGGESYEQYF	TGCAGCGTTGGCGGCGGGGAGAGCTACGAGCAGTACTTC
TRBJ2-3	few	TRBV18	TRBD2	CASSHSLGGGSTDTQYF	TGTGCCAGCTCACATTCCCTTGGCGGGGGTAGCACAGATACGCAGTATTTT
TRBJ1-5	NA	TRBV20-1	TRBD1	CSAQGARWGQPQHF	TGCAGTGCCCAGGGGGCGAGGTGGGGTCAGCCCCAGCATTTT
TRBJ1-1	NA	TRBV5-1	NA	CASSLSAGTLIAEAFF	TGCGCCAGCAGCTTGTCGGCAGGGACCCTTATCGCTGAAGCTTTCTTT